This T cell receptor (beta chain) was sequenced during a study of T cells after yellow fever vaccination. Whole-study results and caveats: Sorted repertoires could include abundant contaminating clonotypes from bulk cells.

TCRdb itself ran the 5' RACE reads through MiXCR, one entry per CDR3 protein. The sample holds 300,000 to 400,000 distinct CDR3 sequences, roughly 9.4% seen once. On this clonotype itself: The antigen is undetermined.

The CDR3 consists of 16 residues. Germline CDR1 is LNHDA and CDR2 is SQIVND (reference sequence). The trim removed 9 bases at V and 0 bases at J, leaving 11 bases unmatched. Sample: PBMCs, taken on the day of the first yellow fever vaccination. The TCR was taken from a man between 18 and 29 years old who received the YFV17D yellow fever vaccine. The gene calls are TRBV19 and TRBJ1-5, with 7 bases matching TRBD1. DNA for the CDR3: TGTGCCAGCATCGACAGGGCCTCATATAGCAATCAGCCCCAGCATTTT. Protein product: CASIDRASYSNQPQHF.